This T cell receptor (beta chain) was sequenced for a study of radiotherapy plus CTLA-4 blockade in lung cancer. Background on the study: An objective response was seen in 15% to 20% of patients, and disease control in over 25%. General study points: How blood T cell clones changed early, along with interferon-beta, reportedly forecast response best. After treatment with radiotherapy plus ipilimumab, TCR clones that came from the tumor expanded in blood.

Note on this clone: Antigen specificity is unknown.

Repertoires were generated with immunoSEQ multiplex PCR, while TCRdb's copy carries only in-frame clones and drops some. This table holds fewer than 35,000 clones, about 69% found once. Focal radiation plus CTLA-4 blockade with ipilimumab was administered to patients who had chemo-refractory metastatic non-small-cell lung cancer. Sequencing was performed on peripheral blood, taken from a patient treated with radiotherapy plus ipilimumab. This TCR derives from a human donor with non-small cell lung cancer that progressed on radiotherapy plus ipilimumab.

For the CDR3, the DNA is TGTGCCAGCAGCCCATGGAGGGGTACTGTCGACGAGCAGTACTTC. Amino acids: CASSPWRGTVDEQYF. The chain links TRBV9 to TRBJ2-7, with a possible D match to TRBD2 (6 bases). Germline CDR1 is SGDLS and CDR2 is YYNGEE. The CDR3 is made up of 15 amino acids. The germline V and J ends were trimmed by 4 bases and 5 bases, with 19 bases remaining between them. Variable domain in full (rest from reference TRBV9 and TRBJ2-7): DSGVTQTPKHLITATGQRVTLRCSPRSGDLSVYWYQQSLDQGLQFLIQYYNGEERAKGNILERFSAQQFPDLHSELNLSSLELGDSALYFCASSPWRGTVDEQYFGPGTRLTVT.